This T cell receptor beta chain originates from a study of sequential checkpoint blockade in melanoma. For the study at large: First-line arms were nivolumab then ipilimumab, or the reverse, randomized 1:1.

V was shortened by 7 bases and J by 2 bases, with 18 bases between the two germline ends. The V gene's germline CDR1 is LNHDA and CDR2 SQIVND (reference sequence). This CDR3 is 16 amino acids long. Treatment specified: randomized to nivolumab then ipilimumab (arm A) or the reverse (arm B). Live CD3+CD8+ CD19− CD56− cells were sorted from PBMCs. Measured with immunoSEQ multiplex PCR; TCRdb has only the in-frame clones, and not every one. This table has tens of thousands of clones, around 85% appearing once. The chain carries TRBV19 and TRBJ1-5; a possible D gene is TRBD1 (5 bases). The specimen was CD8+ T cells sorted from blood (inferred from file names), collected from a patient given nivolumab and ipilimumab in sequence. The TCR comes from a human donor with melanoma. In nucleotides, the CDR3 is TGTGCCAGTAAGTCTAGTCAGGGTTTTGGCAATCAGCCCCAGCATTTT. It translates to CASKSSQGFGNQPQHF.